This record concerns one T cell receptor beta chain sequence. Its cognate antigen is unknown. Thyroid surgery was preceded by no treatment in any patient. This specimen comes from a study of metastatic and nonmetastatic thyroid tumors. Study-wide results and caveats: A significant increase in TCR beta diversity was reportedly seen in malignant thyroid tumors relative to benign nodules, in blood and tumor.

In germline, CDR1 is SGHNT, CDR2 YENEEA. Trimming cost V 6 bases and J 0 bases, with 11 bases left between them. This CDR3 comprises 15 residues. TCRdb re-analyzed the PCR reads through MiXCR. The sample contains tens of thousands of clones, about 32% of which appear only once. The rearrangement joins TRBV11-3 to TRBJ2-2, with D tentatively TRBD1 (6 bases). The sequenced sample was tumor tissue. The TCR comes from a female donor with papillary thyroid cancer or a benign thyroid nodule (not recorded which). Some clones in this sample may be carry-over from other donors' samples. CDR3 DNA sequence: TGTGCCAGCAGTCCACAGGGTACGAACACCGGGGAGCTGTTTTTT. It specifies CASSPQGTNTGELFF.